A single sample is the source of the 8 T cell receptor beta chains below, sequenced in a study of CD8+CD57+ T cells in acquired aplastic anemia (dated by TCRdb to the late 2010s). Instrument on record: Illumina HiSeq 2000. Genomic DNA was used as template for profiling of TCR beta VDJ combinations and CDR3 sequences. The raw public reads went through TCRdb reprocessing: fastp at Q25, MiXCR clone calling, in-frame beta chains kept. Every CDR3 protein is listed once, alongside the most common genes and DNA of its rows. This sample gives under 200,000 distinct CDR3 sequences in total; about half of them show up just once. About 1.7% of the sample rests with the top ten. Expansion of CD8+CD57+ cells had been shown by flow cytometry in the patients chosen for sequencing. The specimen sequenced was sorted CD4+, CD8+, or CD8+CD57+ T cells (not recorded which) from PBMCs. The source is a human donor with aplastic anemia.

Comments on this clonotype: Since the CDR3 does not end with the conserved phenylalanine or tryptophan, this likely comes from a read error. The limits of the CDR3 on the DNA are not certain, so only TCRdb's listed CDR3 is given. The chain couples TRBV19 to TRBJ2-7; the table's D gene call, TRBD2, was not cross checked with the DNA. The CDR3 comprises 10 residues, both ends counted. Germline V gives CDR1 LNHDA, CDR2 SQIVND (reference sequence). CDR3 loop: CASRLAGALL.

About this clonotype: A read error may account for a junction end that differs from germline. V and J are TRBV7-2 and TRBJ2-6; D gene unclear. The CDR3 is 13 residues long. Germline CDR1 and CDR2: SGHTA and FQGNSA. This chain's CDR3 is CASSLVGVNVLTF. The CDR3 DNA reads as TGTGCCAGCAGCTTAGTTGGGGTCAACGTCCTGACTTTC.

This clonotype came up many times. The V call is TRBV5-1, the J call TRBJ2-5; 15 bases line up with TRBD2. The ends lost 2 bases at V and 2 bases at J; junction bases unmatched: 4. The V gene's germline CDR1 is SGHRS and CDR2 YFSETQ. The CDR3 loop spans 17 amino acids. The CDR3, as DNA: TGCGCCAGCAGCTTTGGACTAGCGGGAGGGTTACAAGAGACCCAGTACTTC. This sequence encodes CASSFGLAGGLQETQYF. Full variable domain (remainder filled in from reference TRBV5-1 and TRBJ2-5): KAGVTQTPRYLIKTRGQQVTLSCSPISGHRSVSWYQQTPGQGLQFLFEYFSETQRNKGNFPGRFSGRQFSNSRSEMNVSTLELGDSALYLCASSFGLAGGLQETQYFGPGTRLLVL.

On this clonotype itself: The germline gene is not matched at one end of the junction; a read error may be the cause. The chain combines TRBV25-1 with TRBJ2-1; D might be TRBD1 (6 bases). Germline CDR1 is MGHDK and CDR2 is SYGVNS. CDR3 length equals 14 residues. The CDR3 DNA sequence: TGTGCCACCCGACAGGTTGCCGGTAACAATGAGCAGCTCTTC. It codes for CATRQVAGNNEQLF.

This clonotype was seen more than once but under ten times. The chain joins TRBV2 to TRBJ2-5; 9 positions agree with TRBD2. V lost 6 bases, J lost 5 bases, and 7 bases stayed unmatched. Germline CDR1 reads SNHLY; CDR2 reads FYNNEI. The CDR3 covers 14 residues. CDR3 bases: TGTGCCAGCAGAGCTAGCGGGATGTGGGAGACCCAGTACTTC. It specifies CASRASGMWETQYF.

The sample holds many counts of this clonotype. The V and J genes are TRBV10-3 and TRBJ2-6; no clear D. This CDR3 is 16 amino acids long. The V and J ends lost 2 bases and 0 bases respectively, with 8 bases between them. Germline CDR1 reads ENHRY; CDR2 reads SYGVKD. The CDR3 spells CAISEMWSSGANVLTF. The CDR3, as DNA: TGTGCCATCAGTGAGATGTGGAGCTCTGGGGCCAACGTCCTGACTTTC.

The rearrangement links TRBV28 to TRBJ2-1; 14 bases align to TRBD2. The V gene's germline CDR1 is MDHEN and CDR2 SYDVKM. The CDR3 contains 19 residues. V trimming: 3 bases; J trimming: 0 bases; junction bases outside the gene matches: 7. This CDR3 reads CASSFAGLAGASSYNEQFF. In DNA, the CDR3 is TGTGCCAGCAGTTTCGCGGGACTAGCGGGAGCGAGCTCCTACAATGAGCAGTTCTTC.

The chain carries TRBV7-9 and TRBJ2-5; perhaps TRBD1 as D (5 bases). CDR3 length: 11 residues. The V end was cut by 1 base, the J end by 10 bases, with 7 bases between. Germline CDR1 SEHNR, CDR2 FQNEAQ (reference sequence). The CDR3 region has the DNA TGTGCCAGCAGCTTAGAAGGGGTCCAGTACTTC. Amino acids: CASSLEGVQYF.